The 22 T cell receptor beta chains presented below share a single source sample, sequenced in a study of human T cells and chemical hapten exposure. TCRdb reanalysed the RACE reads using MiXCR and keeps one entry per CDR3 protein. The sample lists approximately 50,000 distinct CDR3 sequences; roughly 10% were seen once. Time point specified: pre-sensitization, week 0. The treatment: therapeutic diphenylcyclopropenone sensitization with weekly scalp DPC. It was from unfractionated whole blood that total RNA was extracted. Sequences were derived from whole blood, sampled in connection with sensitization to the hapten diphenylcyclopropenone (DPC). The receptor set was obtained from a woman aged 25 to 45 with alopecia areata. Some clones in this sample may be carry-over from other donors' samples.

The rearrangement joins TRBV15 to TRBJ2-7; D is possibly TRBD1 or TRBD2 (6 bases each). Trimming took off 0 bases at V and 4 bases at J, with 13 bases between the two ends. The CDR3 loop spans 15 amino acids. Germline CDR1 reads LNHNV; CDR2 reads YYDKDF (reference sequence). The CDR3 coding sequence is TGTGCCACCAGCAGAGATCGGGGGCTAGTTTACGAGCAGTACTTC. Residues: CATSRDRGLVYEQYF.

The chain links TRBV20-1 to TRBJ1-1; TRBD1 might be the D (5 bases). V lost 3 bases and J 3 bases, leaving 17 bases between the germline ends. From germline, CDR1 is DFQATT and CDR2 SNEGSKA (reference sequence). There are 15 residues in the CDR3. CDR3 sequence: CSARNPQGSDTEAFF. Here the CDR3 DNA reads TGCAGTGCTAGGAATCCTCAGGGTTCGGACACTGAAGCTTTCTTT.

The chain links TRBV4-2 to TRBJ2-4, with 8 bases aligning to TRBD2. CDR3 length equals 17 residues. Germline assignment: CDR1 LGHNA and CDR2 YNFKEQ. The trim removed 1 base at V and 4 bases at J, leaving 9 bases unmatched. The CDR3 sequence: CASSQGYGGAEKNIQYF. CDR3 bases: TGTGCCAGCAGCCAAGGGTACGGGGGGGCGGAGAAAAACATTCAGTACTTC.

The V and J genes are TRBV19 and TRBJ2-5; TRBD1 matches at 7 bases. Germline V CDR1 and CDR2: LNHDA, SQIVND (reference sequence). Trimming took 4 bases from V and 2 from J; bases not matched to a gene: 16. There are 18 residues in the CDR3. The CDR3 DNA reads as TGTGCCAGTAGTAGTAGGTGGGGGACAGCTTTTTTTCAAGAGACCCAGTACTTC. Protein product: CASSSRWGTAFFQETQYF.

A word on this clonotype: A much larger clone lies one base from this, so it may be a read error. This chain links TRBV6-6 with TRBJ1-6; D gene unclear. Between the trimmed V and J ends, which lost 5 bases and 12 bases, there was a span of 11 bases. The CDR3 length is 12 residues. Germline CDR1 reads MNHNY; CDR2 reads SVGAGI (reference sequence). CDR3 coding DNA: TGTGCCAGCAGTCGTCAGTCCGGACCCCTCCACTTT. Protein: CASSRQSGPLHF.

The table lists this clonotype with a few counts. The rearrangement uses TRBV15 and TRBJ1-3, with TRBD1 as a possible D gene (5 bases). This CDR3 is 13 amino acids long. Germline CDR1 and CDR2: LNHNV and YYDKDF (reference sequence). Trimming removed 11 bases from V and 0 bases from J, with 11 bases in between. This chain's CDR3 is CAAGRVSGNTIYF. CDR3 DNA: TGTGCCGCCGGCAGGGTCTCTGGAAACACCATATATTTT.

This clonotype turned up a few times. The chain recombines TRBV28 with TRBJ1-2, with 10 bases lining up with TRBD1. The CDR3 is 17 amino acids. Germline lookup yields CDR1 MDHEN and CDR2 SYDVKM. J gave up 3 bases and V 3 bases, and 10 bases lay outside the gene matches. CDR3 sequence (DNA): TGTGCCAGCAGTTTCCGGGACAGGGGTAGGGGGGACTATGGCTACACCTTC. As protein: CASSFRDRGRGDYGYTF.

This sequence joins TRBV6-5 and TRBJ1-6; possible D gene TRBD1, 6 bases. Germline assignment: CDR1 MNHEY and CDR2 SVGAGI. Trimming took 2 bases from V and 6 from J, leaving 11 bases between them. This CDR3 contains 15 residues. CDR3 sequence: CASSYGRGGNSPLHF. In DNA, the CDR3 is TGTGCCAGCAGTTACGGGAGAGGGGGTAATTCACCCCTCCACTTT.

This clonotype appeared a few times. CDR3 in DNA: TGTGCCAGCAGCTTACCGGGACAGGGGAATGAAAAACTGTTTTTT. It is translated as CASSLPGQGNEKLFF. The chain carries TRBV7-9 and TRBJ1-4, with TRBD1 matching over 10 bases. V was clipped by 2 bases and J by 5 bases; unmatched bases: 2. This CDR3 is 15 amino acids long. From germline, CDR1 is SEHNR and CDR2 FQNEAQ (reference sequence).

The chain is built from TRBV6-2 or TRBV6-3 and TRBJ2-3; D unresolved. Germline lookup yields CDR1 MNHEY and CDR2 SVGEGT. This CDR3 contains 13 residues. Trimming took 6 bases from V and 6 from J, leaving 13 bases between them. The CDR3 protein is CASSFRRPDTQYF. The CDR3 nucleotides read TGTGCCAGCAGCTTTCGCCGGCCTGATACGCAGTATTTT.

This sequence joins TRBV24-1 and TRBJ2-3, with 7 bases fitting TRBD1. The V gene's germline CDR1 is KGHDR and CDR2 SFDVKD. The ends lost 3 bases at V and 3 bases at J; junction bases unmatched: 8. The CDR3 extends over 16 amino acids. The CDR3 DNA is TGTGCCACCAGTGATACCACAGGGGACGCAACAGATACGCAGTATTTT. Translation gives CATSDTTGDATDTQYF.

This clonotype occurred a few times. The junction departs from the called germline gene at one end, perhaps through a read error. This chain joins TRBV6-1 and TRBJ1-4; D unresolved. Germline V gives CDR1 MNHNS, CDR2 SASEGT. The CDR3 loop spans 17 amino acids. CDR3 loop: CASSEAGGFRTSEKLFF. CDR3 nucleotide sequence: TGTGCCAGCAGTGAAGCCGGCGGATTCAGGACTAGTGAAAAACTGTTTTTT.

This clonotype has more than one count but fewer than ten. The rearrangement joins TRBV28 to TRBJ1-2; perhaps TRBD1 as D (5 bases). Deletions cut 3 bases from V and 4 bases from J, with 15 bases between. The CDR3 sequence is 15 residues long. Germline assignment: CDR1 MDHEN and CDR2 SYDVKM. The CDR3 region has the DNA TGTGCCAGCAGTTTCATGTCGAGGGACCTCTATGGCTACACCTTC. Translated, it gives CASSFMSRDLYGYTF.

The genes are TRBV4-3 and TRBJ2-1; 10 bases are a match to TRBD1. Losses at the gene ends were 3 bases for V and 3 bases for J; bases not matched to a gene: 2. The CDR3 loop spans 15 amino acids. Germline V gene lookup returns CDR1 LGHNA and CDR2 YSLEER. The CDR3 loop is CASSHDRGLYNEQFF. The CDR3 nucleotides are TGCGCCAGCAGCCACGACAGGGGGCTCTACAATGAGCAGTTCTTC.

This clonotype was observed a few times. The rearrangement uses TRBV18 and TRBJ2-7, with TRBD2 as a possible D gene (6 bases). Germline assignment: CDR1 KGHSH and CDR2 LQKENI. Trimming removed 1 base at V and 6 bases at J, with 22 bases between. The CDR3 has 17 residues. The CDR3 reads CASSPRGYGGPLGEQYF. CDR3 in DNA: TGTGCCAGCTCACCACGGGGCTACGGGGGACCCCTCGGCGAGCAGTACTTC.

With regard to this clonotype: One junction end disagrees with the germline gene, perhaps due to a read error. This chain uses TRBV7-2 with TRBJ1-2; 9 bases fit TRBD1. The CDR3 contains 13 residues. The germline V gene has CDR1 SGHTA and CDR2 FQGNSA. The CDR3 DNA reads TGTGCCAGCAGCCCACGGGACAGGGATGGCGACACCTTC. Translating it yields CASSPRDRDGDTF.

This clonotype has at least ten counts. The rearrangement uses TRBV20-1 and TRBJ2-3; D may be TRBD1 (5 bases). Germline CDR1 DFQATT, CDR2 SNEGSKA (reference sequence). Trimming took 0 bases from V and 4 from J, leaving 11 bases between them. The CDR3 extends over 14 amino acids. The DNA for the CDR3 is TGCAGTGCTAGAGACTTCCAGGGATCAGATACGCAGTATTTT. Residues: CSARDFQGSDTQYF.

This clonotype was recorded many times. The chain joins TRBV7-9 to TRBJ2-3, with D perhaps TRBD1 (5 bases). The V and J ends lost 1 base and 7 bases respectively, with 15 bases between them. The CDR3 extends over 15 amino acids. In germline, CDR1 is SEHNR, CDR2 FQNEAQ (reference sequence). In DNA form, the CDR3 reads TGTGCCAGCAGCTTAGTTGGGGCCCTCGGCCATACGCAGTATTTT. This encodes CASSLVGALGHTQYF. Drawing the rest from reference TRBV7-9 and TRBJ2-3, the complete variable domain is DTGVSQNPRHKITKRGQNVTFRCDPISEHNRLYWYRQTLGQGPEFLTYFQNEAQLEKSRLLSDRFSAERPKGSFSTLEIQRTEQGDSAMYLCASSLVGALGHTQYFGPGTRLTVL.

The chain is built from TRBV6-6 and TRBJ2-6; D might be TRBD2 (5 bases). Trimming stripped 4 bases from V and 2 bases from J, with 12 bases between. Germline CDR1 MNHNY, CDR2 SVGAGI (reference sequence). The CDR3 runs to 16 residues. The DNA of the CDR3 is TGTGCCAGCAGTTCCCCTACTAGTCCTGGGGCCAACGTCCTGACTTTC. Its translation: CASSSPTSPGANVLTF.

To note about this clonotype: This sequence may be a read error, since a much larger clone differs from it by one base. This chain joins TRBV2 and TRBJ1-2, with TRBD1 matching over 9 bases. Looked up from germline, CDR1 is SNHLY and CDR2 is FYNNEI. CDR3 length equals 15 residues. The CDR3 reads CASSEGQGLYYGYNF. DNA of the CDR3: TGTGCCAGCAGTGAGGGACAGGGTCTCTACTATGGCTACAACTTC.

This clonotype was counted only a few times. This chain joins TRBV4-3 and TRBJ2-1; tentatively, D is TRBD1 (6 bases). Per the germline V gene, CDR1 is LGHNA and CDR2 is YSLEER. V dropped 4 bases and J dropped 0 bases, with 13 bases sitting between them. There are 16 residues in the CDR3. CDR3 sequence reads: CASSPLADSSYNEQFF. DNA of the CDR3: TGCGCCAGCAGCCCGTTGGCGGACAGCTCCTACAATGAGCAGTTCTTC.

This chain uses TRBV11-2 with TRBJ2-2, with unresolved D. There are 12 residues in the CDR3. V dropped 5 bases and J dropped 6 bases, with 7 bases sitting between them. Germline V CDR1 and CDR2: SGHAT, FQNNGV. For the CDR3, the DNA is TGTGCCAGCAGCCCCACCGCCGGGGAGCTGTTTTTT. This encodes CASSPTAGELFF. Looking up the rest from reference TRBV11-2 and TRBJ2-2 gives the full variable domain: EAGVAQSPRYKIIEKRQSVAFWCNPISGHATLYWYQQILGQGPKLLIQFQNNGVVDDSQLPKDRFSAERLKGVDSTLKIQPAKLEDSAVYLCASSPTAGELFFGEGSRLTVL.